This TCR beta chain is from a study of Ad26.COV2.S vaccination and SARS-CoV-2 variants. The repertoire was sequenced with immunoSEQ multiplex PCR; TCRdb's copy has only in-frame clones and lacks some. The table lists a few hundred thousand clones, around nine tenths of them singletons. Treatment here: around 19 received Ad26.COV2.S at low or high dose, single or two shots; a few received placebo; per-sample allocation not given. Samples were taken on day 63 after the first vaccine or placebo injection. This clone was recorded a few times. Germline V gives CDR1 LGHNA, CDR2 YSLEER. The CDR3 spans 15 residues. J was trimmed by 7 bases and V by 3 bases; bases with no gene match: 6.

The rearrangement joins TRBV4-3 to TRBJ1-6; 7 bases are a match to TRBD1. The origin of this receptor is a person aged 18 to 65 who received the Ad26.COV2.S COVID-19 vaccine or a placebo. The specimen was peripheral blood, collected in a trial of Ad26.COV2.S vaccine versus placebo. CDR3 protein: CASSHGGTVNSPLHF. The CDR3 bases are TGCGCCAGCAGCCATGGAGGGACAGTAAATTCACCCCTCCACTTT.